This TCR beta chain was sequenced during a study of shared clonotypes between healthy human individuals. Broader study findings: Represented genetic and exposure-history diversity was restricted by having few donors.

Each unsorted sample relied on about 90 million PBMCs as its source of genomic DNA. On this clone itself: The target antigen is unknown. The same CDR3 is also encoded by other DNA sequences in this sample.

This CDR3 comprises 14 residues. After removal of 3 bases from V and 7 bases from J, the junction contained 7 bases not matched to a gene. Germline CDR1 LNHDA, CDR2 SQIVND (reference sequence). Clones were sequenced by immunoSEQ multiplex PCR, and TCRdb holds only the in-frame ones, with some missing. The sample lists about 480,000 clones, about 75% occurring once. This TCR came from a middle-aged woman in good health. Some clones in this sample may be carry-over from other donors' samples. The chain recombines TRBV19 with TRBJ2-3, with 7 bases aligning to TRBD2. Material for sequencing was PBMCs. DNA for the CDR3: TGTGCCAGTAGTATGGGGGGGACTCTTCATACGCAGTATTTT. Protein sequence: CASSMGGTLHTQYF.